This T cell receptor beta chain was observed in a study of cytomegalovirus exposure and HLA in healthy donors. Study-wide results and caveats: A subsequent analysis found that TCR clusters from the first cohort also tended to co-occur in the 130 or so validation repertoires, with about 94% of cluster scores above 0.

About this clone itself: Its antigen remains unidentified.

V was pared by 7 bases and J by 0 bases, with 19 bases between. The CDR3 sequence is 16 residues long. From germline, CDR1 is MDHEN and CDR2 SYDVKM. Profiled with immunoSEQ multiplex PCR; TCRdb holds only in-frame clones, not every one. The data hold about 330,000 clones, with 80% to 90% observed a single time. This chain joins TRBV28 and TRBJ2-7; tentatively, D is TRBD1 (7 bases). This TCR was sampled from a woman under 30 in good health and CMV-seronegative. Input material: PBMCs. The CDR3 region is CASTSSGGRTSYEQYF. CDR3 DNA sequence: TGTGCCAGCACTTCCTCAGGGGGGCGGACCTCCTACGAGCAGTACTTC.